A selection of T cell receptor beta chains follows, all from one sample in a study of shared clonotypes between healthy human individuals. Libraries were prepared by immunoSEQ multiplex PCR; TCRdb keeps only in-frame clonotypes and omits some of them. The data contain 600,000 or so clones, roughly 98% of them singletons. The specimen was naive CD8+ T cells sorted from blood. The origin of the receptors is a man aged 25-40 years in good health. Both conserved end residues are part of each CDR3. Fields, in order: clone size, J gene, V gene, D gene, CDR3 length, CDR3 protein, CDR3 DNA. The D gene is left open where the match is weak. For some rows the clone size is stated as once, few or many, or as a class when expanded; others skip it.

clone size: -
J gene: TRBJ1-5
V gene: TRBV15
D gene: TRBD1
CDR3 length: 16
CDR3 protein: CATSDAGTGRHQPQHF
CDR3 DNA: TGTGCCACCAGCGACGCCGGGACAGGGAGGCATCAGCCCCAGCATTTT

clone size: -
J gene: TRBJ2-1
V gene: TRBV27
D gene: -
CDR3 length: 12
CDR3 protein: CATKYGGNEQFF
CDR3 DNA: TGTGCCACCAAATACGGGGGCAATGAGCAGTTCTTC

clone size: -
J gene: TRBJ2-1
V gene: TRBV27
D gene: TRBD2
CDR3 length: 19
CDR3 protein: CASSLRIPGLAGGHNEQFF
CDR3 DNA: TGTGCCAGCAGTTTAAGGATCCCGGGACTAGCGGGAGGCCACAATGAGCAGTTCTTC

clone size: -
J gene: TRBJ2-5
V gene: TRBV10-1
D gene: -
CDR3 length: 17
CDR3 protein: CASSDSLGPRGKETQYF
CDR3 DNA: TGCGCCAGCAGTGATAGTCTTGGGCCCAGAGGGAAAGAGACCCAGTACTTC

clone size: -
J gene: TRBJ2-2
V gene: TRBV18
D gene: TRBD2
CDR3 length: 18
CDR3 protein: CASSRTSGRKMNTGELFF
CDR3 DNA: TGTGCCAGCTCACGAACTAGCGGGAGAAAAATGAACACCGGGGAGCTGTTTTTT

clone size: -
J gene: TRBJ2-7
V gene: TRBV6-5
D gene: -
CDR3 length: 13
CDR3 protein: CASSSFGSYEQYF
CDR3 DNA: TGTGCCAGCAGTTCCTTTGGGTCCTACGAGCAGTACTTC

clone size: -
J gene: TRBJ2-7
V gene: TRBV27
D gene: -
CDR3 length: 13
CDR3 protein: CASSPGTQYEQYF
CDR3 DNA: TGTGCCAGCAGTCCCGGGACACAGTACGAGCAGTACTTC

clone size: -
J gene: TRBJ2-7
V gene: TRBV29-1
D gene: -
CDR3 length: 13
CDR3 protein: CSVEGATSYEQYF
CDR3 DNA: TGCAGCGTTGAAGGGGCAACCTCCTACGAGCAGTACTTC

clone size: -
J gene: TRBJ1-2
V gene: TRBV28
D gene: -
CDR3 length: 12
CDR3 protein: CASSLGGGGYTF
CDR3 DNA: TGTGCCAGCAGTTTAGGGGGTGGTGGCTACACCTTC

clone size: -
J gene: TRBJ2-7
V gene: TRBV7-8
D gene: -
CDR3 length: 16
CDR3 protein: CASSYRPGPNAYEQYF
CDR3 DNA: TGTGCCAGCAGCTATAGACCAGGACCGAATGCCTACGAGCAGTACTTC

clone size: -
J gene: TRBJ2-1
V gene: TRBV7-9
D gene: TRBD2
CDR3 length: 16
CDR3 protein: CASSPPLAEQINEQFF
CDR3 DNA: TGTGCCAGCAGCCCACCCCTAGCGGAGCAAATCAATGAGCAGTTCTTC

clone size: -
J gene: TRBJ2-7
V gene: TRBV28
D gene: TRBD1
CDR3 length: 17
CDR3 protein: CASGDRGRGHPDYEQYF
CDR3 DNA: TGTGCCAGCGGGGACAGGGGGCGCGGCCACCCTGACTACGAGCAGTACTTC

clone size: -
J gene: TRBJ2-2
V gene: TRBV6-4
D gene: TRBD1
CDR3 length: 18
CDR3 protein: CASSVGQGDKILTGELFF
CDR3 DNA: TGTGCCAGCAGTGTTGGACAGGGGGATAAGATACTCACCGGGGAGCTGTTTTTT

clone size: -
J gene: TRBJ2-7
V gene: TRBV6-6
D gene: TRBD2
CDR3 length: 15
CDR3 protein: CASSFIAGAKDEQYF
CDR3 DNA: TGTGCCAGCAGTTTCATAGCGGGAGCGAAGGACGAGCAGTACTTC

clone size: -
J gene: TRBJ2-7
V gene: TRBV28
D gene: TRBD2
CDR3 length: 15
CDR3 protein: CASSPLAGFSYEQYF
CDR3 DNA: TGTGCCAGCAGTCCGTTAGCGGGATTCTCCTACGAGCAGTACTTC

clone size: -
J gene: TRBJ1-4
V gene: TRBV4-3
D gene: -
CDR3 length: 17
CDR3 protein: CASSQDPPWTTNEKLFF
CDR3 DNA: TGCGCCAGCAGCCAGGACCCTCCCTGGACAACTAATGAAAAACTGTTTTTT

clone size: once
J gene: TRBJ2-3
V gene: TRBV10-3
D gene: -
CDR3 length: 14
CDR3 protein: CAISDGGGTDTQYF
CDR3 DNA: TGTGCCATCAGTGACGGCGGGGGCACAGATACGCAGTATTTT

clone size: -
J gene: TRBJ2-3
V gene: TRBV7-9
D gene: TRBD2
CDR3 length: 16
CDR3 protein: CASSLEGRGYTDTQYF
CDR3 DNA: TGTGCCAGCAGCTTAGAGGGGCGGGGGTACACAGATACGCAGTATTTT

clone size: -
J gene: TRBJ2-7
V gene: TRBV7-9
D gene: TRBD1
CDR3 length: 13
CDR3 protein: CASSRTGDHEQYF
CDR3 DNA: TGTGCCAGCAGCCGAACAGGGGACCACGAGCAGTACTTC

clone size: once
J gene: TRBJ2-7
V gene: TRBV4-1
D gene: -
CDR3 length: 14
CDR3 protein: CASSQVINRYEQYF
CDR3 DNA: TGCGCCAGCAGCCAAGTAATAAACCGCTACGAGCAGTACTTC

clone size: -
J gene: TRBJ2-1
V gene: TRBV30
D gene: TRBD2
CDR3 length: 13
CDR3 protein: CAYTGTSVDEQFF
CDR3 DNA: TGTGCCTACACCGGGACTAGCGTCGATGAGCAGTTCTTC

clone size: -
J gene: TRBJ2-3
V gene: TRBV7-8
D gene: -
CDR3 length: 15
CDR3 protein: CASSPVHPSTDTQYF
CDR3 DNA: TGTGCCAGCAGTCCAGTTCACCCGAGCACAGATACGCAGTATTTT

clone size: -
J gene: TRBJ1-2
V gene: TRBV7-8
D gene: TRBD1
CDR3 length: 14
CDR3 protein: CASSFGQGAYGYTF
CDR3 DNA: TGTGCCAGCAGCTTCGGACAGGGGGCGTATGGCTACACCTTC

clone size: -
J gene: TRBJ2-7
V gene: TRBV29-1
D gene: TRBD2
CDR3 length: 14
CDR3 protein: CSVKTGRGVYEQYF
CDR3 DNA: TGCAGCGTGAAAACCGGGAGGGGGGTCTACGAGCAGTACTTC

clone size: -
J gene: TRBJ2-1
V gene: TRBV6-1
D gene: TRBD2
CDR3 length: 15
CDR3 protein: CASSLLAGGPVEQFF
CDR3 DNA: TGTGCCAGCAGCCTCCTAGCGGGAGGGCCAGTTGAGCAGTTCTTC

clone size: -
J gene: TRBJ2-7
V gene: TRBV9
D gene: -
CDR3 length: 13
CDR3 protein: CASSGIRGGEQYF
CDR3 DNA: TGTGCCAGCAGCGGAATCAGGGGAGGCGAGCAGTACTTC

clone size: -
J gene: TRBJ1-1
V gene: TRBV6-6
D gene: -
CDR3 length: 15
CDR3 protein: CASSYPEGTHTEAFF
CDR3 DNA: TGTGCCAGCAGTTACCCAGAGGGTACCCACACTGAAGCTTTCTTT

clone size: -
J gene: TRBJ2-7
V gene: TRBV27
D gene: -
CDR3 length: 17
CDR3 protein: CASSLSGGTAVMDEQYF
CDR3 DNA: TGTGCCAGCAGTTTATCTGGGGGAACGGCCGTGATGGACGAGCAGTACTTC

clone size: -
J gene: TRBJ2-7
V gene: TRBV18
D gene: -
CDR3 length: 12
CDR3 protein: CASSREIYEQYF
CDR3 DNA: TGTGCCAGCTCACGTGAGATATACGAGCAGTACTTC

clone size: -
J gene: TRBJ2-2
V gene: TRBV11-2
D gene: -
CDR3 length: 14
CDR3 protein: CASSWGLYTGELFF
CDR3 DNA: TGTGCCAGCAGCTGGGGCCTGTACACCGGGGAGCTGTTTTTT

clone size: -
J gene: TRBJ2-2
V gene: TRBV13
D gene: TRBD2
CDR3 length: 18
CDR3 protein: CASSRPGLAGTNTGELFF
CDR3 DNA: TGTGCCAGCAGCAGACCGGGACTAGCGGGAACTAACACCGGGGAGCTGTTTTTT

clone size: -
J gene: TRBJ2-1
V gene: TRBV2
D gene: TRBD1
CDR3 length: 15
CDR3 protein: CARTYRDRGYNEQFF
CDR3 DNA: TGTGCCAGAACGTACCGGGACAGGGGCTACAATGAGCAGTTCTTC

clone size: -
J gene: TRBJ1-4
V gene: TRBV15
D gene: TRBD1
CDR3 length: 14
CDR3 protein: CATSFDRVDEKLFF
CDR3 DNA: TGTGCCACCAGCTTCGACAGGGTGGATGAAAAACTGTTTTTT

clone size: -
J gene: TRBJ2-3
V gene: TRBV12-2
D gene: -
CDR3 length: 15
CDR3 protein: CASPDRACPPDTQYF
CDR3 DNA: TGTGCAAGTCCCGACAGAGCCTGTCCCCCAGATACGCAGTATTTT

clone size: -
J gene: TRBJ2-1
V gene: TRBV27
D gene: -
CDR3 length: 11
CDR3 protein: CASSHWDEQFF
CDR3 DNA: TGTGCCAGCAGTCATTGGGATGAGCAGTTCTTC

clone size: -
J gene: TRBJ2-7
V gene: TRBV29-1
D gene: -
CDR3 length: 12
CDR3 protein: CSVRSEGYEQYF
CDR3 DNA: TGCAGCGTCCGGTCGGAGGGCTACGAGCAGTACTTC

clone size: -
J gene: TRBJ1-1
V gene: TRBV2
D gene: -
CDR3 length: 12
CDR3 protein: CASSKGNTEAFF
CDR3 DNA: TGTGCCAGCAGCAAGGGGAACACTGAAGCTTTCTTT

clone size: -
J gene: TRBJ2-5
V gene: TRBV5-6
D gene: TRBD1
CDR3 length: 18
CDR3 protein: CASSQLTGGLTKQETQYF
CDR3 DNA: TGTGCCAGCAGCCAACTTACAGGGGGCTTAACGAAACAAGAGACCCAGTACTTC

clone size: -
J gene: TRBJ2-3
V gene: TRBV7-9
D gene: -
CDR3 length: 12
CDR3 protein: CASSQSRVTQYF
CDR3 DNA: TGTGCCAGCAGCCAAAGTAGGGTTACGCAGTATTTT

clone size: -
J gene: TRBJ2-1
V gene: TRBV9
D gene: -
CDR3 length: 12
CDR3 protein: CASSVGQNEQFF
CDR3 DNA: TGTGCCAGCAGCGTAGGACAGAATGAGCAGTTCTTC

clone size: -
J gene: TRBJ2-7
V gene: TRBV7-2
D gene: -
CDR3 length: 13
CDR3 protein: CASSLAQDYEQYF
CDR3 DNA: TGTGCCAGCAGCTTAGCGCAAGACTACGAGCAGTACTTC

clone size: -
J gene: TRBJ2-7
V gene: TRBV7-9
D gene: TRBD1
CDR3 length: 15
CDR3 protein: CASRGPGQLPYEQYF
CDR3 DNA: TGTGCCAGCAGAGGGCCGGGACAGCTTCCCTACGAGCAGTACTTC